This T cell receptor (beta chain) was captured by sequencing in a study of blood T cells in healthy people across ages. Donors each provided roughly 11 milliliters of peripheral blood. The second PCR ran roughly 7 to 11 cycles with a sample-barcoded 5' primer and J-beta primers. A single record per CDR3 protein comes from TCRdb applying MiXCR to the 5' RACE reads. The data hold 1.5 million to 2 million distinct CDR3 sequences, with about 50% observed a single time. V dropped 0 bases and J dropped 7; count of bases not matched to a gene: 4. CDR3 length: 15 residues. Germline V gene data show CDR1 as SGDLS and CDR2 as YYNGEE.

The TCR comes from a woman aged 40 to 49 in good health. Sequences were obtained from blood. The gene calls are TRBV9 and TRBJ2-1; TRBD1 matches at 10 bases. This CDR3 reads CASSVEGQGWNEQFF. DNA for the CDR3: TGTGCCAGCAGCGTAGAGGGACAGGGGTGGAATGAGCAGTTCTTC.